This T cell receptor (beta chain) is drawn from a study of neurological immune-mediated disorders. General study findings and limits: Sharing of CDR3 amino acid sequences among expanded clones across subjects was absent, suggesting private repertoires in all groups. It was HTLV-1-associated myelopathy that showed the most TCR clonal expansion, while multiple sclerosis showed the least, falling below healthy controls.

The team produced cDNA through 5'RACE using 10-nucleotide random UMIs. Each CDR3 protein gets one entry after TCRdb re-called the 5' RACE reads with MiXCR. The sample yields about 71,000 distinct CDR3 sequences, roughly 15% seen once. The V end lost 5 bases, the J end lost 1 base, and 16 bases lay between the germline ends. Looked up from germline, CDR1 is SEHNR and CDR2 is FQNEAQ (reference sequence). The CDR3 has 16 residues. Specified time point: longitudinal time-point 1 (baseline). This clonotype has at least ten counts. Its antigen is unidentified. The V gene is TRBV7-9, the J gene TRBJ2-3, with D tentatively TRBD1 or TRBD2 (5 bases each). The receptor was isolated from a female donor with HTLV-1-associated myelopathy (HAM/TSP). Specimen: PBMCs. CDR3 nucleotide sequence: TGTGCCAGCAGCCCTGGGATGAGGGGCCGCACAGATACGCAGTATTTT. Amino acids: CASSPGMRGRTDTQYF.